These T cell receptor beta chains were read from a single sample in a study of cytomegalovirus exposure and HLA in healthy donors. TCRdb's copy holds only in-frame clones and misses some; the assay was immunoSEQ multiplex PCR. Of 90,000 to 140,000 clones in the sample, 69% are singletons; the top ten hold approximately 3%. Sequences were obtained from PBMCs. The receptor set was obtained from a man aged 25 to 45 in good health and CMV-seronegative. The CDR3 runs from the conserved cysteine through the conserved F or W.

16 TRBJ1-1 TRBV6-6 CASSSLTDPENTEAFF
15 TRBJ2-7 TRBV7-9 CSSSSPRDRDYEQYF
15 TRBJ1-2 TRBV28 CASRIGVGDNYGYTF
16 TRBJ2-7 TRBV14 CASSQVGQGRAYEQYF
14 TRBJ2-5 TRBV28 CASSGNRYQETQYF
16 TRBJ2-5 TRBV11-3 CASSLDQRGQKETQYF
15 TRBJ1-1 TRBV19 CASSKPGQGNTEAFF
13 TRBJ1-1 TRBV19 CASSTLTGGATFF
13 TRBJ2-3 TRBV5-1 CASSLFGTDTQYF
16 TRBJ2-3 TRBV7-9 CASSFEGLPSTDTQYF
18 TRBJ2-7 TRBV4-2 CASSQDRSRSGASYEQYF
16 TRBJ1-2 TRBV7-9 CASSLGTGPDNYGYTF
12 TRBJ2-5 TRBV2 CASSFTGEEQYF
11 TRBJ2-7 TRBV6-5 CASGSSYEQYF
13 TRBJ2-7 TRBV29-1 CSVEAQESYEQYF
14 TRBJ1-4 TRBV29-1 CSVLLAGGREKLFF
13 TRBJ2-7 TRBV5-1 CASSPRGADEQYF
15 TRBJ2-7 TRBV7-9 CASSFTGQGRYEQYF
16 TRBJ1-5 TRBV6-6 CASSYSLTGKDQPQHF
13 TRBJ2-3 TRBV5-6 CASSLLETDTQYF
10 TRBJ1-2 TRBV20-1 CSALYRGYTF
14 TRBJ1-5 TRBV29-1 CSVVWAEKGQPQHF
14 TRBJ1-2 TRBV6-1 CASRQTAGVYGYTF
14 NA TRBV5-8 CASSPGQGSYEQYF
15 TRBJ2-7 TRBV5-3 CARSLEEQDSYEQYF
13 TRBJ1-1 TRBV9 CASSSTGYTEAFF
12 TRBJ2-4 TRBV29-1 CSGRADGDSQYF
15 TRBJ2-1 TRBV4-2 CASSQEGGSYNEQFF
13 TRBJ2-2 TRBV29-1 CSVFHRDTGELFF
15 TRBJ1-6 TRBV30 CAWTFGTAWNSPLHF
14 TRBJ1-2 TRBV5-1 CASSFTGGGYVYTF
12 TRBJ2-7 TRBV30 CALTVVSYEQYF
16 TRBJ2-4 TRBV5-6 CASSLGGGGAKNIQYF
13 TRBJ1-1 TRBV29-1 CSVAGQGRGEAFF
12 TRBJ1-2 TRBV11-3 CASSQGTGGPTF
15 TRBJ2-1 TRBV7-2 CASSRDRGSYNEQFF
14 TRBJ2-7 TRBV4-1 CASSLDRGQYEQYF
15 TRBJ1-2 TRBV4-3 CASSNRLRGDYGYTF
14 TRBJ2-7 TRBV9 CASSVGGQTYEQYF
20 TRBJ2-4 TRBV5-3 CARSLNPLQSGSDAKNIQYF
13 TRBJ1-1 TRBV29-1 CSVESIRNTEAFF
15 TRBJ2-7 TRBV7-8 CASSLQRGTPYEQYF
15 TRBJ2-7 TRBV28 CASSQKRGPFYEQYF
15 TRBJ1-2 TRBV5-4 CASSSGTGSTYGYTF
16 TRBJ2-3 TRBV28 CASSLPPAGYTDTQYF
15 TRBJ2-7 TRBV7-2 CASSFRVGGVDEQYF
16 TRBJ2-1 TRBV5-1 CASSSGSGGTYNEQFF
15 TRBJ1-3 TRBV30 CAWTPRGGPGNTIYF
15 TRBJ1-1 TRBV11-3 CASSPRAGRNTEAFF
14 TRBJ2-7 TRBV10-2 CASSDGGVPYEQYF
15 TRBJ2-1 TRBV6-5 CASSYLGLAQDEQFF
13 TRBJ2-1 TRBV18 CASSPDSYNEQFF
15 TRBJ1-3 TRBV19 CASSMGRNSGNTIYF
15 TRBJ2-2 TRBV7-9 CASRRDGLNTGELFF
14 TRBJ2-1 TRBV30 CAWTSGLGGHEQFF